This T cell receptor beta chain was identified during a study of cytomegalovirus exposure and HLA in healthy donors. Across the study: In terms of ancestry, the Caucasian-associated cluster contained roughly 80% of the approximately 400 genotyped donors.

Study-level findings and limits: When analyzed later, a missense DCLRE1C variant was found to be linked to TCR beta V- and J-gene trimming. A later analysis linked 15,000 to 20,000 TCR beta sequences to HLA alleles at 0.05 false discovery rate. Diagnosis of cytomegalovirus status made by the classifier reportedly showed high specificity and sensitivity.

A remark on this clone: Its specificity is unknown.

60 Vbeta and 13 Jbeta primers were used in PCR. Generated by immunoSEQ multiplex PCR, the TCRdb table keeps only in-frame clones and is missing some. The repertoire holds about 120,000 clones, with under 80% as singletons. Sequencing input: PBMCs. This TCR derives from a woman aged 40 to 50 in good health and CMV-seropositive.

CDR3: CASSSPYSNQPQHF. In DNA form, the CDR3 reads TGTGCCAGCAGTTCGCCCTATAGCAATCAGCCCCAGCATTTT. The rearrangement uses TRBV27 and TRBJ1-5; D not certain. The CDR3 covers 14 residues. The ends were cut back, 4 bases at V and 0 bases at J, with 7 bases in the middle. Germline lookup yields CDR1 MNHEY and CDR2 SMNVEV (reference sequence).